This T cell receptor (beta chain) was sequenced for a study of blood T cell repertoires in COVID-19. Study context: Spain, Italy and the United States supplied samples that represented acute and convalescent COVID-19. The cDNA or gDNA used as material had been derived from T cells, B-cell-depleted T cells, or PBMCs.

The authors' processing: By means of reference gene primer amplification, nucleated cell counts were estimated. TCRdb's table, derived via immunoSEQ multiplex PCR, lists solely in-frame clones and lacks some. That table is the source of V, J and clone size, and D and trimming were worked out from the DNA. The sample includes approximately 150,000 clones, roughly 84% seen only once; the top ten take 4.5% to 6%. Trimming removed 6 bases from V and 4 bases from J; junction bases left unmatched: 8. The germline V gene encodes CDR1 SGHAT and CDR2 FQNNGV. The CDR3 is 15 amino acids. The receptor comes from a human donor in a cohort sampled during active COVID-19. The specimen sequenced was peripheral blood. V gene TRBV11-2 combines with J gene TRBJ1-2, with 10 bases fitting TRBD1. The CDR3 loop is CASRRDRGQAYGYTF. The DNA for the CDR3 is TGTGCCAGCAGACGCGACAGGGGGCAGGCCTATGGCTACACCTTC.